This TCR beta chain comes out of a study of T cells in localized non-small cell lung cancer. Points from the study as a whole: Uninvolved adjacent lung had the highest recorded T cell clonality, with tumor below it. Longer overall survival accompanied higher blood T cell density. Since sequencing was restricted to only one region of the tumor, intratumor heterogeneity remains a possibility.

Assay: immunoSEQ multiplex PCR; the TCRdb copy retains only in-frame clones and omits some. The sample includes about 77,000 clones, 88% of them seen just once. For this clone: As yet, its antigen is unknown.

The CDR3 totals 15 residues. Germline CDR1 is MNHNY and CDR2 is SVGAGI (reference sequence). The V end lost 6 bases, the J end lost 2 bases, and 15 bases lay between the germline ends. V is TRBV6-6 and J is TRBJ2-3, with D tentatively TRBD1 (6 bases). The sequences come from peripheral blood, collected before any cancer treatment. The receptor was derived from a woman between 35 and 75 years old with stage I squamous cell lung carcinoma. The DNA for the CDR3 is TGTGCCAGCAGATCCGACAGGCTTAACACAGATACGCAGTATTTT. It yields the protein CASRSDRLNTDTQYF.